The clone carrying this T cell receptor beta chain is judged large (0.1 to 1%). The target antigen is unknown. This sample was taken from a study of vaccination effects on CD4 cells after COVID-19. Using immunoSEQ multiplex PCR, the repertoire was profiled, and TCRdb retains in-frame clones only, with some absent. The data hold some 38,000 clones, with around 72% observed a single time. Ahead of sequencing, the ViraFEST assay grew antigen-specific CD4+ T cells using viral peptide pools. Cultured cells yielded isolated CD4+ T cells after approximately nine days. SARS-CoV-2 infection was confirmed by PCR in the person between March and December 2020. The CDR3 spans 13 residues. In germline, CDR1 is SGHTA, CDR2 FQGNSA. Trimming shortened V by 2 bases and J by 5 bases, and 9 bases separated the two germline ends.

The chain is built from TRBV7-2 and TRBJ2-5; D is unclear. Material: CD4+ T cells from PBMCs cultured with HCoV-NL63 spike peptides, obtained before COVID-19 vaccination. This sequence originates from a human donor who had a prior SARS-CoV-2 infection. CDR3 DNA: TGTGCCAGCAGCTTATCCCTGGGGGAGACCCAGTACTTC. This encodes CASSLSLGETQYF.